This T cell receptor beta chain is from a study of blood T cells in healthy people across ages. Across the whole study: Template switching picked up about one barcoded beta molecule for each two T cells. Study-wide points: The recorded TCR beta diversity per million T cells decreased in a roughly linear manner with age.

It was with a sample-barcoded 5' primer and a J-beta primer mix that a second PCR of roughly 7 to 12 cycles was run. No fewer than 3 million CDR3-containing paired-end reads came from each sample. TCRdb re-called the 5' RACE reads through MiXCR, storing one row per CDR3 protein. The repertoire holds 580,000 or so distinct CDR3 sequences, roughly 43% seen once, with just under 25% in the top ten. Isolation recovered at least 6 million PBMCs from every sample. To note about this clonotype: Its target is unknown.

The V end lost 6 bases, the J end lost 4 bases, and 11 bases lay between the germline ends. CDR1 and CDR2 from the germline V gene are LGHDT and YNNKEL (reference sequence). The CDR3 is 13 amino acids. The rearrangement links TRBV3-1 to TRBJ2-3; D possibly corresponds to TRBD2 (5 bases). The sequenced sample consisted of blood. The TCR originated in a man older than 75 in good health. The CDR3 sequence: CASSSTRPDTQYF. CDR3 in DNA: TGTGCCAGCAGTAGCACTAGGCCAGATACGCAGTATTTT.